This is a list of T cell receptor beta chains from one sample in a study of T cells in narcolepsy. The assay was immunoSEQ multiplex PCR, and TCRdb's table has in-frame clones only and misses some. The data show 28,000 or so clones, with 82% seen just once and 0.9% to 1.2% held by the top ten. The material sequenced was CD45RA- memory CD4+ T cells from PBMCs. The receptors originated from a human donor with narcolepsy. Each CDR3 is given with its conserved first and last residue. The D gene is left open where the match is weak. Only some rows state a clone size, as once, few, many or a class for expanded clones.

V: TRBV21-1
size: NA
J: TRBJ1-1
D: NA
CDR3: CASSRTAGTGMRTEAFF
DNA: TGTGCCAGCAGCCGAACCGCCGGGACAGGAATGAGGACTGAAGCTTTCTTT

V: TRBV7-9
size: NA
J: TRBJ1-2
D: NA
CDR3: CASSLGVGTGAYGYTF
DNA: TGTGCCAGCAGCTTAGGGGTGGGAACAGGCGCCTATGGCTACACCTTC

V: TRBV9
size: once
J: TRBJ2-1
D: NA
CDR3: CASSRGNEQFF
DNA: TGTGCCAGCAGTAGAGGAAATGAGCAGTTCTTC

V: TRBV23-1
size: few
J: TRBJ2-5
D: NA
CDR3: CASSQPRQSQETQYF
DNA: TGCGCCAGCAGTCAACCCCGACAGTCCCAAGAGACCCAGTACTTC

V: TRBV28
size: NA
J: TRBJ1-5
D: NA
CDR3: CASSPGILSQHF
DNA: TGTGCCAGCAGTCCCGGGATTTTGTCCCAGCATTTT

V: TRBV10-3
size: NA
J: TRBJ2-3
D: NA
CDR3: CAITAGTSTDTQYF
DNA: TGTGCCATTACGGCGGGGACTAGCACAGATACGCAGTATTTT

V: TRBV11-2
size: NA
J: TRBJ1-6
D: NA
CDR3: CASSLALNSPLHF
DNA: TGTGCCAGCAGCTTAGCCCTTAATTCACCCCTCCACTTT

V: TRBV5-6
size: NA
J: TRBJ1-2
D: TRBD1
CDR3: CASSAYRGLYGYTF
DNA: TGTGCCAGCAGCGCTTACAGGGGGCTATATGGCTACACCTTC

V: TRBV29-1
size: NA
J: TRBJ1-2
D: NA
CDR3: CSVVAGVNYGYTF
DNA: TGCAGCGTTGTGGCAGGAGTTAACTATGGCTACACCTTC

V: TRBV7-6
size: few
J: TRBJ2-5
D: NA
CDR3: CASSLSVGETQYF
DNA: TGTGCCAGCAGCTTATCTGTCGGGGAGACCCAGTACTTC

V: TRBV4-1
size: NA
J: TRBJ2-7
D: NA
CDR3: CASSQEISSSSYEQYF
DNA: TGCGCCAGCAGCCAAGAAATTAGTTCTTCCTCCTACGAGCAGTACTTC

V: TRBV20-1
size: NA
J: TRBJ1-1
D: NA
CDR3: CRGGVNTEAFF
DNA: TGCAGGGGGGGGGTGAACACTGAAGCTTTCTTT

V: TRBV15
size: NA
J: TRBJ2-5
D: NA
CDR3: CATSSGSTQETQYF
DNA: TGTGCCACCAGCAGTGGTTCCACTCAAGAGACCCAGTACTTC

V: TRBV28
size: NA
J: TRBJ1-2
D: TRBD1
CDR3: CASSSRGQGANGYTF
DNA: TGTGCCAGCAGTTCAAGGGGACAGGGGGCTAATGGCTACACCTTC

V: TRBV30
size: NA
J: TRBJ2-1
D: TRBD1
CDR3: CAWGRDSHEQFF
DNA: TGTGCCTGGGGACGGGACAGTCATGAGCAGTTCTTC

V: TRBV19
size: once
J: TRBJ2-4
D: NA
CDR3: CASSMRGRNIQYF
DNA: TGTGCCAGTAGTATGCGAGGGAGGAACATTCAGTACTTC